This T cell receptor (beta chain) was sequenced during a study of blood T cell repertoires in COVID-19. The overall study: COVID-19 samples from acute and convalescent phases originated in the United States, Italy and Spain.

V lost 4 bases, J lost 2 bases, and 4 bases stayed unmatched. The CDR3 is 15 amino acids. Germline CDR1 and CDR2: SGHDN and FVKESK. TCRdb's copy holds only in-frame clones and misses some; the assay was immunoSEQ multiplex PCR. Altogether over 85,000 clones are present, 75% to 90% being singletons, with the ten largest covering 38%. This chain connects TRBV14 to TRBJ2-1; 8 positions agree with TRBD1. Sequenced: peripheral blood. This clonotype was obtained from a man at least 80 years old with acute or convalescent COVID-19. The CDR3 spells CASSPTGGPYNEQFF. DNA of the CDR3: TGTGCCAGCAGCCCTACAGGGGGACCCTACAATGAGCAGTTCTTC.